One sample yielded the 28 T cell receptor beta chains listed below, sequenced in a study of blood T cell repertoires in COVID-19. The repertoire was sequenced with immunoSEQ multiplex PCR; TCRdb's copy has only in-frame clones and lacks some. The sample lists about 200,000 clones; about 83% were seen once. Sequenced: PBMCs or T cells enriched from blood (not recorded which). These receptor sequences come from a woman aged 45 to 65 who had been exposed to COVID-19.

This clone has just a few counts. The chain combines TRBV24-1 with TRBJ2-2; TRBD2 is a possible D gene (6 bases). With 4 bases removed from V and 6 bases from J, the gap between germline ends came to 14 bases. CDR3 length: 15 amino acids. Germline CDR1 KGHDR, CDR2 SFDVKD. CDR3 sequence (DNA): TGTGCCACCAGTGAGGGAGGACCGGAGGCCGGGGAGCTGTTTTTT. Translation: CATSEGGPEAGELFF.

The chain carries TRBV4-3 and TRBJ2-1; TRBD1 is a possible D gene (6 bases). Trimming removed 5 bases from V and 10 bases from J, with 15 bases in between. Germline CDR1 reads LGHNA; CDR2 reads YSLEER. The CDR3 contains 13 residues. DNA for the CDR3: TGCGCCAGCAGCGGTTTCACAGGGAACGAGCAGTTCTTC. Translating gives CASSGFTGNEQFF.

The chain employs TRBV25-1 and TRBJ1-1; no firm D call. Trimming removed 5 bases at V and 0 bases at J, with 4 bases between. Germline V lookup: CDR1 MGHDK, CDR2 SYGVNS. The CDR3 has 12 residues. CDR3 region: CASSRMNTEAFF. The CDR3 nucleotides read TGTGCCAGCAGTCGTATGAACACTGAAGCTTTCTTT. The variable domain in full, with the rest retrieved from reference TRBV25-1 and TRBJ1-1, is EADIYQTPRYLVIGTGKKITLECSQTMGHDKMYWYQQDPGMELHLIHYSYGVNSTEKGDLSSESTVSRIRTEHFPLTLESARPSHTSQYLCASSRMNTEAFFGQGTRLTVV.

The J gene is TRBJ2-3, the V gene TRBV10-3; 8 bases map to TRBD2. The J segment lost 2 bases and the V segment lost 3 bases, leaving 7 bases of the junction unmatched. Germline V CDR1 and CDR2: ENHRY, SYGVKD. The CDR3 covers 16 residues. In DNA form, the CDR3 reads TGTGCCATCAGTGAATTCGGCGGGGGGTACACAGATACGCAGTATTTT. Translation: CAISEFGGGYTDTQYF.

The V call is TRBV6-1, the J call TRBJ1-5; unclear D gene. This CDR3 comprises 13 residues. Germline CDR1 and CDR2: MNHNS and SASEGT. Trimming took 2 bases from V and 9 from J, leaving 11 bases between them. This chain's CDR3 is CASSEITGGPQHF. As DNA, the CDR3 is TGTGCCAGCAGTGAAATCACCGGAGGGCCCCAGCATTTT.

The rearrangement joins TRBV6-5 to TRBJ2-7; possible D gene TRBD2, 6 bases. V lost 6 bases to trimming and J lost 3 bases, with 15 bases between them. Germline V gene sequence: CDR1 MNHEY, CDR2 SVGAGI. The CDR3 has 14 amino acids. Here the CDR3 reads CASRDTGGDYEQYF. CDR3 DNA sequence: TGTGCCAGCAGAGACACCGGAGGGGACTACGAGCAGTACTTC.

The chain employs TRBV29-1 and TRBJ1-1, with a possible D match to TRBD1 (5 bases). CDR1 and CDR2 (germline): SQVTM, ANQGSEA. The CDR3 length is 15 residues. The V end was cut by 4 bases, the J end by 4 bases, with 19 bases between. The CDR3 is CSVGGGRSGITEAFF. CDR3 bases: TGCAGCGTTGGGGGCGGACGCTCGGGTATCACTGAAGCTTTCTTT.

The genes are TRBV6-2 or TRBV6-3 and TRBJ2-7; 8 nucleotides line up with TRBD1. The CDR3 contains 18 residues. Per the germline V gene, CDR1 is MNHEY and CDR2 is SVGEGT. V was clipped by 2 bases and J by 0 bases; unmatched bases: 12. CDR3: CASSYQPGQAPNSYEQYF. CDR3 in DNA: TGTGCCAGCAGTTACCAACCGGGACAGGCACCAAACTCCTACGAGCAGTACTTC.

The gene calls are TRBV5-1 and TRBJ1-2; TRBD1 aligns across 12 bases. The CDR3 loop spans 15 amino acids. The trim removed 4 bases at V and 4 bases at J, leaving 5 bases unmatched. CDR1 SGHRS and CDR2 YFSETQ come from the germline V gene. CDR3 in amino acids: CASSGGTGGVYGYTF. In DNA form, the CDR3 reads TGCGCCAGCAGCGGTGGGACAGGGGGCGTCTATGGCTACACCTTC.

This chain links TRBV7-2 with TRBJ2-1; 10 nucleotides line up with TRBD2. Germline CDR1 and CDR2: SGHTA and FQGNSA. V dropped 9 bases and J dropped 10; count of bases not matched to a gene: 9. CDR3 length: 13 amino acids. The CDR3 DNA reads TGTGCCAGTTTTCGACAACTAGCGGGGGAGCAGTTCTTC. Its protein product is CASFRQLAGEQFF.

Note on this clone: Other nucleotide sequences from this sample produce the same CDR3. V gene TRBV2 combines with J gene TRBJ1-2, with a possible D match to TRBD1 (6 bases). V lost 1 base and J lost 3, with 6 bases in between. Germline V gives CDR1 SNHLY, CDR2 FYNNEI. The CDR3 covers 13 residues. The CDR3 region has the DNA TGTGCCAGCAGTGAAGAGGGGGACTATGGCTACACCTTC. This encodes CASSEEGDYGYTF.

This rearrangement joins TRBV12-5 to TRBJ1-1, with a tentative D call TRBD1 (6 bases). There are 13 residues in the CDR3. Per the germline V gene, CDR1 is LGHNT and CDR2 is FRNRAP. V was shortened by 8 bases and J by 1 base, with 11 bases between the two germline ends. This CDR3 is CASQGQPNTEAFF. In nucleotides, the CDR3 is TGTGCTAGTCAAGGACAGCCGAACACTGAAGCTTTCTTT.

This chain joins TRBV7-8 and TRBJ1-5; D is uncertain. The CDR3 is 13 amino acids. The V gene lost 5 bases and the J gene lost 5 bases, with 10 bases spanning the gap. Germline assignment: CDR1 SGHVS and CDR2 FQNEAQ. CDR3 amino acids: CASSNGLYQPQHF. The CDR3, as DNA: TGTGCCAGCAGCAATGGACTCTATCAGCCCCAGCATTTT.

This chain uses TRBV12-3 or TRBV12-4 with TRBJ2-3, with D possibly TRBD1 on 5 matching bases. V was shortened by 2 bases and J by 6 bases, with 9 bases between the two germline ends. CDR3 size: 13 residues. The CDR3 nucleotides read TGTGCCAGCAGTTTACAGGGTTGGGATACGCAGTATTTT. As protein: CASSLQGWDTQYF.

This clone was seen once. V gene TRBV5-4 combines with J gene TRBJ2-6; TRBD2 matches at 7 bases. V shed 5 bases and J 2 bases; nucleotides not matched to a gene: 13. Germline assignment: CDR1 SGHNT and CDR2 YYREEE (reference sequence). CDR3 length: 18 amino acids. CDR3 nucleotide sequence: TGTGCCAGCAGTTACACAGCGGGGCGAATCGCTGGGGCCAACGTCCTGACTTTC. Translation: CASSYTAGRIAGANVLTF.

This rearrangement joins TRBV9 to TRBJ2-1, with D perhaps TRBD2 (5 bases). This CDR3 is 12 amino acids long. Deletions cut 7 bases from V and 6 bases from J, with 11 bases between. Germline CDR1 and CDR2: SGDLS and YYNGEE. Here the CDR3 DNA reads TGTGCCAGCGCCACTAGAGGCAATGAGCAGTTCTTC. Translating gives CASATRGNEQFF.

This chain uses TRBV6-5 with TRBJ1-5; TRBD1 matches 7 bases. The germline gives CDR1 MNHEY, CDR2 SVGAGI. The ends lost 6 bases at V and 3 bases at J; junction bases unmatched: 5. The CDR3 length is 14 residues. The CDR3 here is CASSPTGHNQPQHF. The CDR3 bases are TGTGCCAGCAGCCCGACAGGGCACAATCAGCCCCAGCATTTT.

This sequence joins TRBV3-1 (or the pseudogene TRBV3-2) and TRBJ1-2, with 7 bases fitting TRBD1. CDR1 and CDR2 from the germline V gene are LGHDT and YNNKEL (reference sequence). Trimming removed 2 bases from V and 6 bases from J; junction bases left unmatched: 3. CDR3 size: 13 residues. The CDR3 spells CASSQNRGNGYTF. The CDR3 coding sequence is TGTGCCAGCAGCCAAAACAGGGGTAATGGCTACACCTTC.

This chain uses TRBV4-3 with TRBJ1-2; D gene ambiguous. Trimming left V 3 bases short and J 4 bases short, with 6 bases between. This CDR3 region has 12 residues. CDR1 and CDR2 (germline): LGHNA, YSLEER. CDR3 bases: TGCGCCAGCAGCCACCCAGGCTATGGCTACACCTTC. This translates into CASSHPGYGYTF.

This chain connects TRBV11-2 to TRBJ1-3, with D hard to call. V gave up 1 base and J gave up 0 bases, with 7 bases separating them. The CDR3 is made up of 15 amino acids. Germline V gives CDR1 SGHAT, CDR2 FQNNGV. The CDR3 DNA reads TGTGCCAGCAGCTTAGCGCGGGTCTCTGGAAACACCATATATTTT. Protein product: CASSLARVSGNTIYF.

This chain connects TRBV5-4 to TRBJ2-2; 8 positions match TRBD1. V lost 5 bases, J lost 4 bases, and 4 bases stayed unmatched. This CDR3 is built from 14 residues. CDR1 is SGHNT, CDR2 YYREEE, per germline (reference sequence). The CDR3 sequence is CASSLQGGTGELFF. CDR3 coding DNA: TGTGCCAGCAGTCTACAGGGGGGCACCGGGGAGCTGTTTTTT. The full variable domain, with the rest looked up from reference TRBV5-4 and TRBJ2-2, is ETGVTQSPTHLIKTRGQQVTLRCSSQSGHNTVSWYQQALGQGPQFIFQYYREEENGRGNFPPRFSGLQFPNYSSELNVNALELDDSALYLCASSLQGGTGELFFGEGSRLTVL.

This sequence joins TRBV18 and TRBJ1-1, with D possibly TRBD1 on 6 matching bases. The CDR3 has 13 amino acids. Germline V gene lookup returns CDR1 KGHSH and CDR2 LQKENI. V gave up 4 bases and J gave up 0 bases, with 6 bases separating them. The CDR3 region is CASSQGVNTEAFF. CDR3 nucleotide sequence: TGTGCCAGCTCACAGGGGGTGAACACTGAAGCTTTCTTT. Supplemented by reference TRBV18 and TRBJ1-1, the full variable domain reads NAGVMQNPRHLVRRRGQEARLRCSPMKGHSHVYWYRQLPEEGLKFMVYLQKENIIDESGMPKERFSAEFPKEGPSILRIQQVVRGDSAAYFCASSQGVNTEAFFGQGTRLTVV.

V and J are TRBV21-1 and TRBJ2-5; TRBD1 reflects the table's D call only, with no check against the DNA. TRBV21-1 is a documented pseudogene. The CDR3 is made up of 14 amino acids. CDR3 in amino acids: CASSKIGARETQYF. The CDR3 DNA reads TGTGCCAGCAGCAAAATTGGGGCCAGAGAGACCCAGTACTTC.

This clone was counted only a few times. The J gene is TRBJ2-1, the V gene TRBV3-1 (or the pseudogene TRBV3-2); the match to TRBD1 covers 7 bases. The CDR3 is made up of 15 amino acids. Germline values: CDR1 LGHDT, CDR2 YNNKEL (reference sequence). Trimming took 5 bases from V and 5 from J; bases not matched to a gene: 9. The CDR3 region is CASSFGDRRNNEQFF. In DNA form, the CDR3 reads TGTGCCAGCAGCTTTGGGGACAGAAGGAACAATGAGCAGTTCTTC.

CDR3 sequence reads: CSVEDYRRGRDGYTF. DNA of the CDR3: TGCAGCGTTGAAGATTATCGGAGGGGTCGGGATGGCTACACCTTC. The gene calls are TRBV29-1 and TRBJ1-2; D is perhaps TRBD1 (5 bases). The germline V and J ends were trimmed by 0 bases and 6 bases, with 17 bases remaining between them. Germline assignment: CDR1 SQVTM and CDR2 ANQGSEA. The CDR3 totals 15 residues.

The sample holds a few counts of this clone. The chain uses TRBV6-2 or TRBV6-3 and TRBJ2-4; TRBD1 aligns across 7 bases. The trim removed 5 bases at V and 4 bases at J, leaving 8 bases unmatched. The CDR3 is 15 amino acids. The germline V gene has CDR1 MNHEY and CDR2 SVGEGT. The CDR3 nucleotides are TGTGCCAGCAGTAGAGGGGGCGCGGGTAAAAACATTCAGTACTTC. Protein sequence: CASSRGGAGKNIQYF.

In its sample, this clone was seen once. The rearrangement links TRBV5-1 to TRBJ1-5; D might be TRBD1 (5 bases). Germline V CDR1 and CDR2: SGHRS, YFSETQ. V gave up 0 bases and J gave up 3 bases, with 10 bases separating them. The CDR3 contains 15 residues. CDR3 protein: CASSLVSGNNQPQHF. DNA of the CDR3: TGCGCCAGCAGCTTGGTGTCAGGGAACAATCAGCCCCAGCATTTT.

V gene TRBV9 combines with J gene TRBJ1-1, with 7 bases matching TRBD1. The length of the CDR3 is 14 residues. The germline V gene has CDR1 SGDLS and CDR2 YYNGEE. J gave up 6 bases and V 5 bases, and 10 bases lay outside the gene matches. The DNA of the CDR3 is TGTGCCAGCAGTGTCGGACTTACAGGGGCTGAAGCTTTCTTT. Translating it yields CASSVGLTGAEAFF.